This T cell receptor beta chain was observed in a study of response to subunit inactivated influenza vaccine. This clonotype was detected a few times. Its antigen is undetermined. TCRdb redid the calling of the RT-PCR reads with MiXCR, one entry per CDR3 protein. The sample carries around 650,000 distinct CDR3 sequences, approximately 15% recorded once. Overall study results and limits: Authors proposed each seasonal influenza vaccination draws in few new T cells.

The sequencing used PBMCs from blood, collected about 12 days after vaccination. The receptor's source is a man in his fifties or sixties who received an inactivated influenza vaccine.

This CDR3 is CASSQAGQAIEAFF. CDR3 coding DNA: TGCGCCAGCAGCCAAGCGGGACAGGCGATAGAAGCTTTCTTT. The chain combines TRBV4-3 with TRBJ1-1; TRBD1 matches 8 bases. The CDR3 is made up of 14 amino acids. Germline lookup yields CDR1 LGHNA and CDR2 YSLEER. V lost 1 base, J lost 8 bases, and 6 bases stayed unmatched.